This record looks at one T cell receptor beta chain sequence and its context. Which antigen it targets is not known. The sample holds no much larger clone one base away, and base qualities are not on file. This specimen comes from a study of identical twins (TCRdb year 2016). Broadly, across the study: To test whether fetal clonotypes persist, this study deep-sequenced TCR alpha and beta repertoires from monozygotic twins, from unrelated adults of various ages, and from cord blood. To rule out contamination, replicate twin experiments were performed at different times with different library preparation protocols.

Every donor in the study was a healthy Caucasian. The twin cohort comprised three pairs of female monozygotic twins, all aged roughly 18 to 30 years. Positive isolation kits from Invitrogen were used to isolate CD4+ and CD8+ T cell populations. For CDR1 and CDR2, the germline V gene lists SGHDT and YYEEEE. The cysteine opens and the phenylalanine closes a CDR3 of 16 amino acids. Just CDR3 DNA is preserved here, 48 bases in frame from base 1. After removal of 6 bases from V and 9 bases from J, the junction retains 11 bases not matched to a gene. Library prep was done by 5' RACE. Sequencing used an Illumina HiSeq 2000. Template switching added a universal primer binding site, and the final cDNA carried a unique molecular identifier that allowed TCR cDNA molecules to be counted accurately. Specific primers in the conserved constant-segment region were used to synthesize first-strand cDNA for TCR alpha and beta chains. To control for contamination, every cDNA library was double barcoded, receiving both a SMART-Mk sample barcode and Illumina barcodes. TruSeq adapter sequences, together with Illumina sample barcodes, were added in two successive PCR steps. TCR alpha and beta cDNA libraries were sequenced on the Illumina HiSeq platform with custom primers. The original pipeline was this. Raw reads were processed with MiGEC to extract unique molecular identifiers, and MiXCR was used to determine CDR3 positions. Recombination models were inferred per individual with the repgenHMM and IGoR tools using an EM algorithm. The analysis of shared clonotypes was done with the tcR package in R, with sharing normalized by the product of cloneset sizes. To study raw recombination without the effects of thymic and clonal selection, out-of-frame nonproductive sequences were analyzed. In TCRdb, the public reads were trimmed at Q25 with fastp and aligned with MiXCR, with productive beta chains retained. CDR3 protein sequences are deduplicated, and each keeps its most common genes and DNA. V and J calls and clone size were set by TCRdb, not the authors. The sample table lists 500,000 or so distinct CDR3 sequences, less than 25% of them with a count of one. In total, the top ten clones hold 0.75% to 0.95% of the sample.

What the authors observed across the whole study: Because the same donors could not be followed over many years, conclusions were based on cross-sectional statistical analysis. Recombination models systematically underestimated out-of-frame TCR alpha sharing in monozygotic twins but agreed with sharing between unrelated individuals. Invariant T cells such as MAIT and iNKT could partly confound zero-insertion analyses, although diverse VJ usage argued against such confounding for most clonotypes. The excess sharing between twins in beta out-of-frame sequences was weaker because fewer shared sequences reduced the signal-to-noise ratio. Compared with coincidental sharing between unrelated individuals, out-of-frame TCR alpha sequences shared between twins showed an excess of sequences with low generation probability. Abundant cord blood beta clonotypes carried fewer insertions; young adult naive repertoires showed a weaker similar trend, while memory repertoires showed none.

A further study also used this sample, focusing on T cells expressing NK-cell markers. As described in the second report: TCR beta-chain repertoires were profiled in sorted CD3+CD56+NKG2C+, CD3+CD56+NKG2C- and CD3+CD56-NKG2C+ T-cell subsets from several donors. Among the eight sequenced donors, seven were HCMV-seropositive and one was HCMV-seronegative. In several experiments an anti-gammadeltaTCR antibody was added to restrict sorting to alphabetaTCR-expressing T cells. In 5 to 7 donors, the dominant CD3+CD56+NKG2C+ clonotypes were found to rank among the top 10 CD8+ clonotypes and to make up about 1.0-7.0% of CD8+ T cells. Those dominant clonotypes were again the most abundant among CD3+CD56-NKG2C+ cells in a handful of donors, at about 28.3-60.1%. Whether the expanded NKG2C-expressing T cell clones were specific for HCMV antigens remained unclear. The eight sequenced donors were randomly selected healthy volunteers, three men and five women. HCMV-specific IgG was detected in serum with a commercial ELISA kit to determine HCMV serostatus. MIGEC handled demultiplexing of the reads and grouping by UMI, while MiTCR was used to assemble and quantify clonotypes. Only TCR cDNA sequences supported by at least two reads were kept to exclude erroneous sequences. The tcR package was used for downstream repertoire analysis, and clonotypes were matched between fractions using CDR3 nucleotide sequence together with V segment. VDJmatch was used to annotate antigen specificity against VDJdb, with one amino acid substitution in CDR3 permitted.

Recombination joined TRBV5-6 with TRBJ2-2, with 13 bases in between that match TRBD2. The receptor's source is a woman between 18 and 29 years old in good health. Sequences were obtained from CD4+ T cells sorted from blood. The DNA is TGTGCCAGCACCTGGGGACTAGCGGGGACTTCACGGGAGCTGTTTTTT. Its product reads: CASTWGLAGTSRELFF.